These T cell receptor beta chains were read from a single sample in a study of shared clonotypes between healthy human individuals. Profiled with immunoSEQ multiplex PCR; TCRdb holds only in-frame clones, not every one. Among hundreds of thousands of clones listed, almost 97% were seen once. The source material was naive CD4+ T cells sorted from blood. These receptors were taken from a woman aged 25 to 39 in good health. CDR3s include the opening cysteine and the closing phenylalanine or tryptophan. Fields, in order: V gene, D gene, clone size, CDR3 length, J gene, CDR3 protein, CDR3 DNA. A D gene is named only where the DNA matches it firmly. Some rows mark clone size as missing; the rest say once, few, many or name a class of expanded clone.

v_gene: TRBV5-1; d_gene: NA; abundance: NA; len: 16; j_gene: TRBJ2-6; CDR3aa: CASSPRWGTGANVLTF; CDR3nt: TGCGCCAGCAGCCCTAGGTGGGGGACTGGGGCCAACGTCCTGACTTTC
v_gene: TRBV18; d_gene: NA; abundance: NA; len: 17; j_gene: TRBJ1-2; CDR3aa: CASSPRSGHWRDYGYTF; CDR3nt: TGTGCCAGCTCACCGCGATCCGGACACTGGCGGGACTATGGCTACACCTTC
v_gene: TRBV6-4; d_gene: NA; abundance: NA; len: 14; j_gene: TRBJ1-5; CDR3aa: CASSPQGSIQPQHF; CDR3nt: TGTGCCAGCAGCCCCCAGGGGAGTATTCAGCCCCAGCATTTT
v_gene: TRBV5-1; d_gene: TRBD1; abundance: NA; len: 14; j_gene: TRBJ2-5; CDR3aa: CASSPGQGLKEQYF; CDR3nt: TGCGCCAGCAGCCCGGGACAGGGTCTGAAGGAGCAGTACTTC
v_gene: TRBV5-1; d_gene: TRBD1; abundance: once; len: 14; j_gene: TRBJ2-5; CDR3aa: CASSPGTEQETQYF; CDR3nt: TGCGCCAGCAGCCCCGGGACAGAACAAGAGACCCAGTACTTC
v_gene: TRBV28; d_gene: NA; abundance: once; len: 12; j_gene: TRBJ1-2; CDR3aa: CASSLKGYGYTF; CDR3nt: TGTGCCAGCAGTTTAAAGGGCTATGGCTACACCTTC
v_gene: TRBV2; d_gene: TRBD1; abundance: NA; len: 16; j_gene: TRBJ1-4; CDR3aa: CASATGGARGVEKLFF; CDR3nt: TGTGCCAGCGCGACAGGGGGCGCAAGAGGGGTTGAAAAACTGTTTTTT
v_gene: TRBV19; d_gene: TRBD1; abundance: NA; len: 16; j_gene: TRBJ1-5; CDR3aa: CASSLWTGGLGQPQHF; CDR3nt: TGTGCCAGTAGTCTGTGGACAGGGGGATTGGGTCAGCCCCAGCATTTT
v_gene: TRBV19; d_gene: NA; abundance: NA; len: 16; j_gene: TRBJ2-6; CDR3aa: CASSMETQAGANVLTF; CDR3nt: TGTGCCAGTAGTATGGAAACCCAGGCTGGGGCCAACGTCCTGACTTTC
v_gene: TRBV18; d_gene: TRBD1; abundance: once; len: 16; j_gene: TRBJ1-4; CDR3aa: CASSLSGTGVNEKLFF; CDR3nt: TGTGCCAGCTCACTGTCCGGGACAGGGGTAAATGAAAAACTGTTTTTT
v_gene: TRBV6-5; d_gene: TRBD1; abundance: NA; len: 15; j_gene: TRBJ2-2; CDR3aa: CASSRDRSNTGELFF; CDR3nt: TGTGCCAGCAGTCGGGACAGGTCGAACACCGGGGAGCTGTTTTTT
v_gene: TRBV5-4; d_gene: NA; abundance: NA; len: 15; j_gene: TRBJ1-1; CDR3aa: CASSLDSGTNTEAFF; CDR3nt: TGTGCCAGCAGCTTGGACTCCGGGACGAACACTGAAGCTTTCTTT
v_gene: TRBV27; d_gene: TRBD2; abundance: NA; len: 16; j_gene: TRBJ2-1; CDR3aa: CASRPTGTSGSNEQFF; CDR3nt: TGTGCCAGCAGACCCACCGGGACTAGCGGGAGTAATGAGCAGTTCTTC
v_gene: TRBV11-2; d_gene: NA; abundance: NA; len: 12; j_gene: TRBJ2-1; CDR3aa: CASSLSWGEQFF; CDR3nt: TGTGCCAGCAGCTTAAGTTGGGGTGAGCAGTTCTTC
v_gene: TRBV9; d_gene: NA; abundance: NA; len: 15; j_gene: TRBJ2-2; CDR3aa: CASSEPSAGTGELFF; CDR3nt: TGCGCCAGCAGTGAGCCTAGCGCGGGCACCGGGGAGCTGTTTTTT
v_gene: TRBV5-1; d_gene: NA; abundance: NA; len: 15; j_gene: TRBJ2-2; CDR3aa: CASSLALADTGELFF; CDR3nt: TGCGCCAGCAGCCTGGCCCTTGCGGACACCGGGGAGCTGTTTTTT
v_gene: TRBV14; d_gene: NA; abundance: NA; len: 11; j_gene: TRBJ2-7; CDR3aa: CASSQNYEQYF; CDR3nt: TGTGCCAGCAGCCAAAACTACGAGCAGTACTTC
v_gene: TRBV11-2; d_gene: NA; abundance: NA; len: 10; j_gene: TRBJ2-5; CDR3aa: CASQGRDQYF; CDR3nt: TGTGCCAGCCAGGGGAGGGACCAGTACTTC
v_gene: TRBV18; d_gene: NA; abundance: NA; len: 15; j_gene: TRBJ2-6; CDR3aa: CASSPPNSGANVLTF; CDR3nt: TGTGCCAGCTCACCACCGAACTCTGGGGCCAACGTCCTGACTTTC
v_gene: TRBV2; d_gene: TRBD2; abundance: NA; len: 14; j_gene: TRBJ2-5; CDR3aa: CASSDWTSGTKQYF; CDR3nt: TGTGCCAGCAGTGACTGGACTAGCGGTACCAAGCAGTACTTC
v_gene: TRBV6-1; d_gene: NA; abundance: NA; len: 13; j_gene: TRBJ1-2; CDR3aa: CASSEGHGYVYTF; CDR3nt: TGTGCCAGCAGTGAGGGACACGGATACGTCTACACCTTC
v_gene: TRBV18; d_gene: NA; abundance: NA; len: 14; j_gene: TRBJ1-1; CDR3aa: CASSPLYMNTEAFF; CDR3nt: TGTGCCAGCTCACCACTCTACATGAACACTGAAGCTTTCTTT
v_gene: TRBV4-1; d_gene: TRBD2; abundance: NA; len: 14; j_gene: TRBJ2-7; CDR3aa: CASSQDGGRYEQYF; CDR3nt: TGCGCCAGCAGCCAAGACGGCGGGAGGTACGAGCAGTACTTC
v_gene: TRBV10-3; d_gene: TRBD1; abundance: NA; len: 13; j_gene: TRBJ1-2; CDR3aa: CATGDSGTDGYTF; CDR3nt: TGTGCCACGGGGGATAGCGGGACAGATGGCTACACCTTC
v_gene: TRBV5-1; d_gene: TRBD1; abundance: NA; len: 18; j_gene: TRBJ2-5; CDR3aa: CASSIGALIQGKQETQYF; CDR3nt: TGCGCCAGCAGCATTGGGGCTCTGATACAGGGGAAACAAGAGACCCAGTACTTC
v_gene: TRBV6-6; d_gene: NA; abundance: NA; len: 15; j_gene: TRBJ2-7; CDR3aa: CASTLTGYGTYEQYF; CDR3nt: TGTGCCAGCACCCTGACTGGGTACGGGACCTACGAGCAGTACTTC
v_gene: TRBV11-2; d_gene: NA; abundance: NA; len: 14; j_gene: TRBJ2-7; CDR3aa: CASSLVGRTYEQYF; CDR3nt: TGTGCCAGCAGCTTAGTTGGGAGGACCTACGAGCAGTACTTC